This T cell receptor beta chain was captured by sequencing in a study of radiotherapy plus CTLA-4 blockade in lung cancer. Sequencing used immunoSEQ multiplex PCR; TCRdb keeps in-frame clones, though not all of them. The sample has approximately 60,000 clones; about 80% are singletons. Germline lookup yields CDR1 SGHVS and CDR2 FQNEAQ. There are 12 residues in the CDR3. Between the trimmed V and J ends, which lost 4 bases and 5 bases, there was a span of 8 bases. Ipilimumab-mediated CTLA-4 blockade plus focal radiation was given to patients having chemo-refractory metastatic non-small-cell lung cancer. Findings of the study overall: Radiotherapy was combined with ipilimumab, and tumor-derived TCR clones then expanded in blood.

Note on this clone: As yet, its antigen is unknown.

The J gene is TRBJ1-1, the V gene TRBV7-8; D is undetermined. This sequence was found in a human donor with non-small cell lung cancer who had a complete response to radiotherapy plus ipilimumab. Sequenced here: peripheral blood, sampled from a patient treated with radiotherapy plus ipilimumab. DNA of the CDR3: TGTGCCAGCAGCTACACGAGGACTGAAGCTTTCTTT. This gives the protein CASSYTRTEAFF.